A selection of T cell receptor beta chains follows, all from one sample in a study of T cells in Graves' hyperthyroidism and ophthalmopathy. TCRdb processed the multiplex PCR reads anew with MiXCR; each CDR3 protein has one entry. There are 800,000 or so distinct CDR3 sequences in the sample; about two fifths occur only once, and around 9.3% lies in the top ten. The sample was blood. The receptor source for this set is a man aged 18-30 years with Graves' hyperthyroidism. Both conserved end residues are part of each CDR3. Fields, in order: clone size, V gene, D gene, J gene, CDR3 DNA, CDR3 protein. D genes are given only for firm matches. Clone sizes are given selectively: once, few, many, or a class where the clone is expanded.

-	TRBV29-1	-	TRBJ2-7	TGCAGCGTTCAGGAGACAGGCCTGTATGAGCAGTACTTC	CSVQETGLYEQYF
-	TRBV7-8	-	TRBJ1-3	TGTGCCAGCAGCTTCGAGGGGTCGAACACCATATATTTT	CASSFEGSNTIYF
-	TRBV20-1	TRBD2	TRBJ2-7	TGCAGTGCAGACGGACTAGCGGACTTGAGCTCCTACGAGCAGTACTTC	CSADGLADLSSYEQYF
few	TRBV11-2	TRBD1	TRBJ1-4	TGTGCCAGCAGCCGCAGACGACAGGGGGAAAAACTGTTTTTT	CASSRRRQGEKLFF
-	TRBV25-1	-	TRBJ1-2	TGTGCCAGCAGTTCCTTGGGGGTAAACTATGGCTACACCTTC	CASSSLGVNYGYTF
many	TRBV9	-	TRBJ1-2	TGTGCCAGCAGCCCTTTTCGGGCAGACTATGGCTACACCTTC	CASSPFRADYGYTF
many	TRBV7-9	-	TRBJ1-4	TGTGCCAGCAGCTTAGCGCGTGGCGATGAAAAACTGTTTTTT	CASSLARGDEKLFF
-	TRBV7-9	TRBD1	TRBJ1-2	TGTGCCAGCAGCATTGAAGGACAGGGCCTTAACTATGGCTACACCTTC	CASSIEGQGLNYGYTF
many	TRBV7-8	-	TRBJ1-2	TGTGCCAGCAGCTCCCCGGGGGTGACTAACTATGGCTACACCTTC	CASSSPGVTNYGYTF
many	TRBV10-3	-	TRBJ1-5	TGTGCCATCAGTGAGTCGGCGGATCAGCCCCAGCATTTT	CAISESADQPQHF
few	TRBV6-5	-	TRBJ2-7	TGTGCCAGCAGGAGGGAGAGGGCGGCCTACGAGCAGTACTTC	CASRRERAAYEQYF
many	TRBV20-1	TRBD2	TRBJ2-7	TGCAGTGCTAGCGCCGGGACTAGCGGATCCTACGAGCAGTACTTC	CSASAGTSGSYEQYF
few	TRBV6-4	TRBD1	TRBJ1-1	TGTGCCAGCAGACCTGACAGGGATAGCACTGAAGCTTTCTTT	CASRPDRDSTEAFF
many	TRBV20-1	-	TRBJ1-6	TGCAGTGCTAGTACCCCTAATTCACCCCTCCACTTT	CSASTPNSPLHF
few	TRBV11-2	-	TRBJ1-2	TGTGCCAGCAGCTTAGTCAGGGTAATCGGCTACACCTTC	CASSLVRVIGYTF
-	TRBV19	-	TRBJ1-2	TGTGCCAGTAGTATAGATTTCTCGGAGAGGTATGGCTACACCTTC	CASSIDFSERYGYTF
-	TRBV5-6	TRBD1	TRBJ1-2	TGTGCCAGCTTTGGACAGGGCCATGGCTACACCTTC	CASFGQGHGYTF
many	TRBV10-3	-	TRBJ2-7	TGTGCCATCAGTGATTCCAAGGTTCACGTCCCCTACGAGCAGTACTTC	CAISDSKVHVPYEQYF